This TCR beta chain stems from a study of blood T cells in healthy people across ages. Primers used in a second PCR of roughly 6 to 11 cycles were a sample-barcoded 5' primer and a J-beta primer mix. Via MiXCR, TCRdb re-called the 5' RACE reads, giving one row per CDR3 protein. The sample includes 600,000 to 1,000,000 distinct CDR3 sequences, just under 25% of them seen just once. This CDR3 contains 13 residues. Germline assignment: CDR1 SGDLS and CDR2 YYNGEE. The V segment lost 4 bases and the J segment 6 bases; nucleotides outside the gene matches: 4. This clonotype appeared a few times. Its antigen is still unknown. General observations from the study: Greater diversity and more naive CD4+ cells were seen in long-lived donors than in aged donors. From one million sequenced T cells, diversity estimates were lower bounds.

The same sample was also studied in work on T cells of mothers and their children. That report adds: Each donor was one of three healthy Caucasian mothers or one of their six children.

The genes are TRBV9 and TRBJ2-7, with 10 bases identical to TRBD2. The sample was blood. This sequence was found in a boy aged 10-17 years in good health. CDR3 sequence (DNA): TGTGCCAGCAGCACTAGCGGGGCCTCCGAGCAGTACTTC. Translating gives CASSTSGASEQYF. The variable domain in full, completed from reference TRBV9 and TRBJ2-7, reads DSGVTQTPKHLITATGQRVTLRCSPRSGDLSVYWYQQSLDQGLQFLIQYYNGEERAKGNILERFSAQQFPDLHSELNLSSLELGDSALYFCASSTSGASEQYFGPGTRLTVT.